This TCR beta chain was obtained from a study of cytomegalovirus exposure and HLA in healthy donors. Study-wide findings and caveats: The authors enumerated some 170 TCR beta chains as linked to cytomegalovirus. CMV antigen specificity was confirmed in vitro for a few CMV-associated chains.

V dropped 4 bases and J dropped 4 bases, with 13 bases sitting between them. The CDR3 contains 13 residues. Germline CDR1 and CDR2: SQVTM and ANQGSEA. About this clone: Its specificity is not known.

The validation cohort, a group of over a hundred subjects, included the donors and was separate from the roughly 620-subject first cohort. Libraries were prepared by immunoSEQ multiplex PCR; TCRdb keeps only in-frame clonotypes and omits some of them. The table shows about 160,000 clones, with roughly 84% occurring only once. The clonotype comes from a man aged 25-45 years in good health and CMV-seropositive. The sample consisted of PBMCs. The rearrangement links TRBV29-1 to TRBJ2-5, with D perhaps matching TRBD1 (6 bases). CDR3 DNA: TGCAGCGTTGTTAAGGGGGTGGGAGAGACCCAGTACTTC. Translated, it gives CSVVKGVGETQYF.